These 14 T cell receptor beta chains came from one sample sequenced in a study of T cells in Graves' hyperthyroidism and ophthalmopathy. From RNA transcripts, TCR beta CDR3 regions were amplified. TCR CDR3 regions were first amplified by RT-PCR with HTBI primers. TCRdb itself ran the multiplex PCR reads through MiXCR, one entry per CDR3 protein. The sample contains about 600,000 distinct CDR3 sequences, around 15% of which appear only once. The sample consisted of blood. All receptors derive from a woman between 40 and 55 years old with Graves' ophthalmopathy.

There are many counts of this clonotype. The chain couples TRBV2 to TRBJ2-1; 10 nucleotides agree with TRBD2. The CDR3 covers 16 residues. V lost 6 bases, J lost 4 bases, and 9 bases stayed unmatched. Looked up from germline, CDR1 is SNHLY and CDR2 is FYNNEI. The DNA of the CDR3 is TGTGCCAGCAGGGGGGTGGGGACTAGCGCGTACAATGAGCAGTTCTTC. Protein: CASRGVGTSAYNEQFF.

This clonotype has a handful of counts. The genes are TRBV4-1 and TRBJ2-3; D unresolved. The germline V gene encodes CDR1 MGHRA and CDR2 YSYEKL. CDR3 length: 15 amino acids. Trimming removed 3 bases at V and 0 bases at J, with 10 bases between. The CDR3 nucleotides are TGCGCCAGCAGCCAGGCAGCATTTAGCACAGATACGCAGTATTTT. It codes for CASSQAAFSTDTQYF.

This clonotype was picked up many times. The chain combines TRBV11-2 with TRBJ2-7; the D gene is possibly TRBD2 (5 bases). V lost 6 bases and J 6 bases, leaving 12 bases between the germline ends. The germline V gene encodes CDR1 SGHAT and CDR2 FQNNGV. The length of the CDR3 is 12 residues. The CDR3, as DNA: TGTGCCAGCAGTCGGGATACCCGCGAGCAGTACTTC. This sequence encodes CASSRDTREQYF.

This clonotype was observed at least ten times. The CDR3 DNA sequence: TGTGCCAGCAGTCGGGACAGGGGCTACGAGCAGTACTTC. As protein: CASSRDRGYEQYF. V and J are TRBV27 and TRBJ2-7, with 10 positions matching TRBD1. The V and J ends lost 5 bases and 3 bases, in that order; junction bases with no gene match: 1. The CDR3 extends over 13 amino acids. Germline V gene lookup returns CDR1 MNHEY and CDR2 SMNVEV (reference sequence).

This clonotype was detected many times. The chain uses TRBV2 and TRBJ1-5; perhaps TRBD1 as D (5 bases). The CDR3 has 14 residues. Germline V gene sequence: CDR1 SNHLY, CDR2 FYNNEI. V was pared by 2 bases and J by 7 bases, with 12 bases between. CDR3 region: CASSEWGDGQPQHF. CDR3 DNA: TGTGCCAGCAGTGAATGGGGGGACGGACAGCCCCAGCATTTT.

This clonotype has just a few counts. This chain joins TRBV30 and TRBJ2-2; 7 bases fit TRBD1. The trim removed 7 bases at V and 7 bases at J, leaving 9 bases unmatched. There are 13 residues in the CDR3. Germline CDR1 GTSNPN, CDR2 SVGIG (reference sequence). The CDR3 sequence is CAFMGQTLGELFF. The CDR3 DNA follows: TGTGCCTTCATGGGACAGACCCTCGGGGAGCTGTTTTTT.

In its sample, this clonotype was seen many times. V and J are TRBV28 and TRBJ2-1; TRBD2 aligns across 8 bases. This CDR3 has 16 amino acids. V trimming: 1 base; J trimming: 4 bases; junction bases outside the gene matches: 6. Germline V lookup: CDR1 MDHEN, CDR2 SYDVKM. The CDR3 nucleotides are TGTGCCAGCAGTTTATCCGGCGGGAGGTTGTACAATGAGCAGTTCTTC. Residues: CASSLSGGRLYNEQFF.

As regards this clonotype: Given a much more abundant clone one base away, this may be a read error. This chain uses TRBV6-1 with TRBJ1-5; possibly TRBD1 for D (6 bases). The germline V gene encodes CDR1 MNHNS and CDR2 SASEGT. CDR3 length: 14 amino acids. The CDR3 region is CAGSGQSNNQPQHF. The CDR3 nucleotides are TGTGCCGGCAGTGGACAGTCAAACAATCAGCCCCAGCATTTT.

This clonotype was seen at least ten times. DNA of the CDR3: TGCAGTGCCAGGGGGACCCCTCACTCCTACGAGCAGTACTTC. Protein: CSARGTPHSYEQYF. The V and J genes are TRBV20-1 and TRBJ2-7; 7 bases match TRBD1. CDR1 and CDR2 (germline): DFQATT, SNEGSKA (reference sequence). This CDR3 has 14 amino acids. The junction had 8 bases not matched to a gene; V was cut back by 6 bases and J by 0 bases.

The rearrangement links TRBV6-2 or TRBV6-3 to TRBJ2-5; no firm D call. The CDR3 runs 13 residues. In germline, CDR1 is MNHEY, CDR2 SVGEGT. V was trimmed by 6 bases and J by 3 bases, leaving 11 bases between them. CDR3 protein: CASRSGWEETQYF. DNA of the CDR3: TGTGCCAGCAGAAGTGGGTGGGAAGAGACCCAGTACTTC.

The sample holds a few counts of this clonotype. The rearrangement links TRBV7-8 to TRBJ1-6, with D maybe TRBD1 (5 bases). V was trimmed by 4 bases and J by 14 bases, leaving 12 bases between them. Germline CDR1 SGHVS, CDR2 FQNEAQ. The CDR3 loop spans 12 amino acids. The CDR3 DNA follows: TGTGCCAGCAGCTACGGGACTGGGACCCTCCACTTT. Translating gives CASSYGTGTLHF.

This clonotype was seen many times. The chain has TRBV5-6 and TRBJ1-5; TRBD1 matches 8 bases. V lost 1 base, J lost 3 bases, and 6 bases stayed unmatched. The CDR3 has 16 amino acids. In germline, CDR1 is SGHDT, CDR2 YYEEEE. The CDR3 DNA reads TGTGCCAGCAGCTTGAGGGGACAGGCGCTCAATCAGCCCCAGCATTTT. Amino acid sequence: CASSLRGQALNQPQHF. Full variable domain (rest looked up from reference TRBV5-6 and TRBJ1-5): DAGVTQSPTHLIKTRGQQVTLRCSPKSGHDTVSWYQQALGQGPQFIFQYYEEEERQRGNFPDRFSGHQFPNYSSELNVNALLLGDSALYLCASSLRGQALNQPQHFGDGTRLSIL.

The chain employs TRBV27 and TRBJ1-2, with D uncertain. CDR3 length equals 14 residues. Germline loops: CDR1 MNHEY, CDR2 SMNVEV (reference sequence). V dropped 2 bases and J dropped 4 bases, with 11 bases sitting between them. The chain's CDR3 is CASSLQAVGYGYTF. The CDR3 nucleotides are TGTGCCAGCAGTTTACAGGCGGTGGGCTATGGCTACACCTTC.

This clonotype was counted between two and nine times. Because the CDR3 is missing its conserved closing phenylalanine or tryptophan, this is likely a read error. The V and J genes are TRBV11-2 and TRBJ2-7; 9 positions match TRBD1. This CDR3 contains 15 residues. J lost 4 bases, V lost 2 bases, and 6 bases had no gene match. Germline CDR1 and CDR2: SGHAT and FQNNGV. The CDR3 bases are TGTGCCAGCAGCTTATCACGGGGGACAGGGTACGAGCAGTACCTC. Translation: CASSLSRGTGYEQYL.